The sequence of this TCR beta chain was determined in a study of OX40 agonist ivuxolimab in advanced cancers. Turning to the study itself: Cohort: 75% to 90% men, mean age 60, aged about 20 to 90. General study results and limits: On average, a greater number of expanded clones characterised CD8+ T cells relative to CD4+. Certain nonresponders likewise exhibited a low normalized T-cell clonal expansion.

For this clone: Its antigen is as yet unknown.

Libraries were prepared by immunoSEQ multiplex PCR; TCRdb keeps only in-frame clonotypes and omits some of them. The table lists roughly 56,000 clones, 82% of them singletons. Germline V gene data show CDR1 as LNHDA and CDR2 as SQIVND (reference sequence). The trim removed 3 bases at V and 4 bases at J, leaving 5 bases unmatched. The CDR3 runs to 14 residues. The gene calls are TRBV19 and TRBJ1-2, with 7 bases matching TRBD1. Sequencing used CD4+ or CD8+ T cells sorted from blood, obtained in a trial of the OX40 agonist ivuxolimab. The source of this sequence is an adult with an advanced solid tumor such as melanoma, head and neck, liver or kidney cancer. The CDR3 sequence is CASSIGTAAYGYTF. As DNA, the CDR3 is TGTGCCAGTAGTATCGGGACAGCCGCCTATGGCTACACCTTC.